These T cell receptor beta chains were read from a single sample in a study of blood T cell repertoires in COVID-19. Measured with immunoSEQ multiplex PCR; TCRdb has only the in-frame clones, and not every one. The table records nearly 400,000 clones, nearly 90% of them present only once. The sample comprised PBMCs or T cells enriched from blood (not recorded which). These receptors were taken from a woman aged 25 to 45 who had recovered from COVID-19. The CDR3 runs from the conserved cysteine through the conserved F or W. D genes are given only for firm matches. The size entry is marked missing in some rows and otherwise reads once, few, many or a size class.

once	TRBV30	TRBD1	TRBJ1-5	CAWSIRDRDQPQHF	TGTGCCTGGAGTATCCGGGACAGGGATCAGCCCCAGCATTTT
.	TRBV6-5	.	TRBJ1-5	CASSPEAFNYQPQHF	TGTGCCAGCAGCCCGGAGGCTTTTAACTATCAGCCCCAGCATTTT
.	TRBV3-1/TRBV3-2	TRBD1	TRBJ1-6	CASSQPGQGCCNSPLHF	TGTGCCAGCAGCCAACCGGGACAGGGCTGTTGCAATTCACCCCTCCACTTT
.	TRBV27	.	TRBJ2-1	CASSPRLGFQQPFF	TGTGCCAGCAGTCCTCGTCTGGGCTTCCAACAGCCGTTCTTC
.	TRBV11-2	.	TRBJ1-1	CASSLTQNTEAFF	TGTGCCAGCAGCCTTACACAGAACACTGAAGCTTTCTTT
.	TRBV6-2/TRBV6-3	TRBD1	TRBJ1-5	CASSDSPGTDSNQPQHF	TGTGCCAGCAGTGACAGCCCCGGGACAGATAGCAATCAGCCCCAGCATTTT
.	TRBV3-1/TRBV3-2	.	TRBJ2-7	CASSQVSLPYEQYF	TGTGCCAGCAGCCAAGTTAGTTTGCCCTACGAGCAGTACTTC
.	TRBV30	TRBD1	TRBJ1-4	CAWSVGTGGNFAEKLFF	TGTGCCTGGAGTGTAGGGACAGGGGGCAACTTCGCTGAAAAACTGTTTTTT
.	TRBV7-9	TRBD1	TRBJ1-1	CASSLIDRGGTEAFF	TGTGCCAGCAGCTTGATCGACAGGGGAGGGACTGAAGCTTTCTTT
.	TRBV5-6	TRBD2	TRBJ2-7	CASSLGTSRGASREQYF	TGTGCCAGCAGCTTGGGAACGTCGCGGGGGGCTTCCAGGGAGCAGTACTTC
.	TRBV27	.	TRBJ1-1	CASSFLYQGQTEAFF	TGTGCCAGCAGTTTTCTCTACCAGGGGCAGACTGAAGCTTTCTTT
.	TRBV30	TRBD1	TRBJ2-3	CAWTVGTGYGGTQYF	TGTGCCTGGACCGTCGGGACAGGATATGGAGGTACGCAGTATTTT
.	TRBV5-1	.	TRBJ2-1	CASSGAVWGLSYNEQFF	TGCGCCAGCAGCGGGGCGGTGTGGGGGCTTTCCTACAATGAGCAGTTCTTC
.	TRBV7-6	.	TRBJ2-2	CASTRTTRRSTGELFF	TGTGCCAGCACCCGAACCACTAGACGGTCCACCGGGGAGCTGTTTTTT
.	TRBV11-2	.	TRBJ2-1	CASSLDSLNNEQFF	TGTGCCAGCAGCTTAGATAGCTTAAACAATGAGCAGTTCTTC
.	TRBV10-2	TRBD2	TRBJ2-3	CASMPGLAGADTQYF	TGCGCCAGCATGCCCGGACTAGCAGGCGCAGATACGCAGTATTTT
.	TRBV11-1	TRBD1	TRBJ2-2	CASSGTGGPPAGELFF	TGTGCCAGCAGCGGGACAGGGGGCCCACCGGCCGGGGAGCTGTTTTTT
.	TRBV10-3	TRBD1	TRBJ1-3	CAISEGTADSGNTIYF	TGTGCCATCAGTGAGGGGACAGCCGACTCTGGAAACACCATATATTTT
once	TRBV2	.	TRBJ1-4	CASSLTDRNNEKLFF	TGTGCCAGCAGCCTGACGGACAGAAATAATGAAAAACTGTTTTTT
.	TRBV7-2	TRBD1	TRBJ1-1	CASSLGDRRNTEAFF	TGTGCCAGCAGCCTGGGGGACAGACGGAACACTGAAGCTTTCTTT
.	TRBV7-2	.	TRBJ2-7	CASRQSGTPTGEQYF	TGTGCCAGCAGGCAATCCGGGACTCCTACGGGGGAGCAGTACTTC
.	TRBV19	TRBD1	TRBJ2-2	CASSVLPGQGNTGELFF	TGTGCCAGTAGTGTCCTCCCGGGACAGGGGAACACCGGGGAGCTGTTTTTT
.	TRBV30	.	TRBJ2-7	CAWSVFGVREQYF	TGTGCCTGGAGTGTTTTCGGGGTTCGCGAGCAGTACTTC
.	TRBV5-8	TRBD1	TRBJ2-3	CASSSDRVRPQYF	TGTGCCAGCAGCTCGGACAGGGTAAGGCCGCAGTATTTT
.	TRBV25-1	.	TRBJ1-6	CASSEAGKGASPLHF	TGTGCCAGCAGTGAGGCAGGGAAGGGCGCTTCACCCCTCCACTTT
.	TRBV7-3	.	TRBJ2-6	CASSPLAPITGVLTPGANVLTF	TGTGCCAGCAGCCCCCTAGCGCCAATAACAGGGGTCCTTACCCCTGGGGCCAACGTCCTGACTTTC
few	TRBV19	TRBD1	TRBJ1-5	CASRRDRGEAVHQPQHF	TGTGCCAGTCGCCGGGACAGGGGTGAGGCGGTCCATCAGCCCCAGCATTTT
.	TRBV28	.	TRBJ1-5	CASVQGYSNQPQHF	TGTGCCAGTGTACAGGGATATAGCAATCAGCCCCAGCATTTT
.	TRBV13	TRBD1	TRBJ1-1	CASSLGVQGARGTEAFF	TGTGCCAGCAGCTTAGGGGTACAGGGGGCGAGAGGAACTGAAGCTTTCTTT
.	TRBV5-6	.	TRBJ2-2	CASSGGKGVGNTGELFF	TGTGCCAGCAGCGGTGGAAAAGGGGTTGGGAACACCGGGGAGCTGTTTTTT
.	TRBV7-9	TRBD1	TRBJ1-1	CASSFGTGRAFF	TGTGCCAGCAGCTTTGGGACAGGGCGAGCTTTCTTT
.	TRBV20-1	.	TRBJ1-2	CSASGATGHPNGYTF	TGCAGTGCTAGTGGGGCTACAGGGCACCCCAATGGCTACACCTTC
once	TRBV11-2	.	TRBJ2-3	CASNRIGAQYF	TGTGCCAGCAACCGAATAGGGGCGCAGTATTTT
.	TRBV7-9	TRBD2	TRBJ2-1	CASSLASGDNEQFF	TGTGCCAGCAGCTTAGCTAGCGGGGACAATGAGCAGTTCTTC
.	TRBV2	.	TRBJ1-2	CASSGVQGISYGYTF	TGTGCCAGCAGTGGAGTACAGGGTATTTCGTATGGCTACACCTTC
few	TRBV2	TRBD2	TRBJ2-3	CASTGSGLNTQYF	TGTGCCAGCACGGGTAGCGGGTTAAATACGCAGTATTTT